These 20 T cell receptor beta chains originate from one sample sequenced in a study of cytomegalovirus exposure and HLA in healthy donors. Researchers ran the PCR with 60 Vbeta and 13 Jbeta primers. Sequencing used immunoSEQ multiplex PCR; TCRdb keeps in-frame clones, though not all of them. The top ten clones hold roughly 9.1% of a sample with about 100,000 clones, roughly three quarters of them seen once. Sequenced material: PBMCs. These receptors were taken from a male donor in good health and CMV-seropositive.

This clone was picked up one time. V is TRBV28 and J is TRBJ2-5; D might be TRBD2 (5 bases). The CDR3 contains 16 residues. V was trimmed by 5 bases and J by 5 bases, leaving 21 bases between them. CDR1 is MDHEN, CDR2 SYDVKM, per germline. The chain's CDR3 is CASSPPGRGSWETQYF. Written as DNA, the CDR3 is TGTGCCAGCAGTCCCCCAGGCCGGGGATCTTGGGAGACCCAGTACTTC.

V and J are TRBV5-4 and TRBJ1-4; D call uncertain. CDR1 is SGHNT, CDR2 YYREEE, per germline (reference sequence). V lost 0 bases to trimming and J lost 5 bases, with 8 bases between them. The CDR3 length is 14 residues. CDR3 protein: CASSLEAGNEKLFF. The CDR3 nucleotides are TGTGCCAGCAGCTTGGAGGCGGGGAATGAAAAACTGTTTTTT.

Notes on this clone: At one boundary the junction diverges from the germline segment, which might be a read error. This chain connects TRBV7-9 to TRBJ2-7, with D possibly TRBD1 on 6 matching bases. This CDR3 has 15 amino acids. Germline V gives CDR1 SEHNR, CDR2 FQNEAQ (reference sequence). CDR3 nucleotides: TGTTCCAGCAGCTTTACCGGACAGAACCTCAACGAGCAGTACTTC. Its protein is CSSSFTGQNLNEQYF.

V usage is TRBV7-9 and J usage is TRBJ1-1, with a weak D call TRBD1 (5 bases). CDR1 and CDR2 (germline): SEHNR, FQNEAQ (reference sequence). The CDR3 loop spans 14 amino acids. Trimming took 7 bases from V and 1 from J, leaving 13 bases between them. This chain's CDR3 is CASTMGQANTEAFF. As DNA, the CDR3 is TGTGCCAGCACCATGGGGCAGGCGAACACTGAAGCTTTCTTT.

The rearrangement uses TRBV7-8 and TRBJ2-3; TRBD2 might be the D (6 bases). Germline-derived CDR1 and CDR2 are SGHVS and FQNEAQ. V shed 5 bases and J shed 2 bases, with 8 bases lying between them. This CDR3 has 13 residues. The CDR3 coding sequence is TGTGCCAGCAGCCGGGGACTCACAGATACGCAGTATTTT. Protein sequence: CASSRGLTDTQYF.

The rearrangement uses TRBV19 and TRBJ2-6; 7 bases are shared with TRBD1. The ends lost 5 bases at V and 4 bases at J; junction bases unmatched: 5. Per the germline V gene, CDR1 is LNHDA and CDR2 is SQIVND (reference sequence). This CDR3 is built from 15 residues. Written as DNA, the CDR3 is TGTGCCAGTAGTGAGGGGGCAGGGGGGGCCAACGTCCTGACTTTC. It encodes CASSEGAGGANVLTF.

The chain employs TRBV7-8 and TRBJ2-6, with 7 nucleotides matching TRBD2. The CDR3 length is 14 residues. Looked up from germline, CDR1 is SGHVS and CDR2 is FQNEAQ. Trimming removed 5 bases from V and 3 bases from J; junction bases left unmatched: 1. CDR3 sequence (DNA): TGTGCCAGCAGCGCGGGAGTTGGGGCCAACGTCCTGACTTTC. Amino acids: CASSAGVGANVLTF.

This chain connects TRBV28 to TRBJ1-1, with D unclear. The length of the CDR3 is 15 residues. V lost 3 bases and J 6 bases, leaving 17 bases between the germline ends. Germline loops: CDR1 MDHEN, CDR2 SYDVKM. CDR3 in amino acids: CASSFPRTPRAEAFF. CDR3 DNA: TGTGCCAGCAGTTTCCCTCGGACCCCGAGGGCTGAAGCTTTCTTT.

The gene calls are TRBV7-3 and TRBJ1-1; D might be TRBD1 (5 bases). Trimming cost V 4 bases and J 7 bases, with 13 bases left between them. This CDR3 has 13 residues. The V gene's germline CDR1 is SGHTA and CDR2 FQGTGA. This CDR3 is CASSSQGRGEAFF. The CDR3 region has the DNA TGTGCCAGCAGCTCCCAGGGTCGAGGTGAAGCTTTCTTT.

The chain couples TRBV14 to TRBJ2-2, with D unresolved. The CDR3 is 14 residues long. Germline V gives CDR1 SGHDN, CDR2 FVKESK. Trimming stripped 8 bases from V and 3 bases from J, with 13 bases between. CDR3 in amino acids: CASSSMPYTGELFF. The CDR3 region has the DNA TGTGCCAGCTCTAGTATGCCATACACCGGGGAGCTGTTTTTT.

The chain has TRBV27 and TRBJ1-2, with a weak D call TRBD1 (6 bases). The CDR3 runs to 14 residues. Germline V gene lookup returns CDR1 MNHEY and CDR2 SMNVEV (reference sequence). Trimming stripped 4 bases from V and 3 bases from J, with 12 bases between. The CDR3 bases are TGTGCCAGCAGTTCCTTGACAGGTCACTATGGCTACACCTTC. Translating it yields CASSSLTGHYGYTF.

This rearrangement joins TRBV13 to TRBJ2-7; D is perhaps TRBD2 (6 bases). CDR1 is PRHDT, CDR2 FYEKMQ, per germline (reference sequence). Trimming removed 0 bases from V and 6 bases from J, with 12 bases in between. The CDR3 is 14 residues long. The CDR3, as DNA: TGTGCCAGCAGCTTAGGGGGGTCTAGCGCCGAGCAGTACTTC. It specifies CASSLGGSSAEQYF.

V gene TRBV6-6 combines with J gene TRBJ1-2, with 7 nucleotides matching TRBD1. J gave up 6 bases and V 1 base, and 8 bases lay outside the gene matches. The CDR3 totals 15 residues. In germline, CDR1 is MNHNY, CDR2 SVGAGI (reference sequence). The CDR3 bases are TGTGCCAGCAGTTACTTATTCAACAGGGGTAATGGCTACACCTTC. Translation: CASSYLFNRGNGYTF.

This clone was found a few times. The J gene is TRBJ2-5, the V gene TRBV15; TRBD1 matches 7 bases. The V segment lost 3 bases and the J segment 7 bases; nucleotides outside the gene matches: 5. The CDR3 extends over 13 amino acids. Per the germline V gene, CDR1 is LNHNV and CDR2 is YYDKDF (reference sequence). The CDR3 sequence: CATSSPTGWTQYF. The CDR3 DNA reads TGTGCCACCAGCAGCCCGACAGGGTGGACCCAGTACTTC.

CDR3 nucleotides: TGTGCCAGCAGTGACCGCAGGACTAGCGGGGGCACAGATACGCAGTATTTT. Its protein product is CASSDRRTSGGTDTQYF. The chain combines TRBV6-1 with TRBJ2-3; 12 nucleotides agree with TRBD2. After removal of 3 bases from V and 1 base from J, the junction contained 5 bases not matched to a gene. CDR3 length: 17 residues. The germline V gene encodes CDR1 MNHNS and CDR2 SASEGT.

The chain uses TRBV9 and TRBJ2-1; 8 bases map to TRBD2. Germline CDR1 reads SGDLS; CDR2 reads YYNGEE. The CDR3 contains 16 residues. The ends lost 1 base at V and 0 bases at J; junction bases unmatched: 3. In DNA form, the CDR3 reads TGTGCCAGCAGCGTAATAGCGGGACCCTCCTACAATGAGCAGTTCTTC. Translation gives CASSVIAGPSYNEQFF.

This clone occurred a few times. The rearrangement links TRBV11-2 to TRBJ1-2; 8 nucleotides match TRBD1. The CDR3 contains 16 residues. Germline V gene data show CDR1 as SGHAT and CDR2 as FQNNGV. Trimming at V came to 0 bases and at J to 7 bases, leaving 10 bases not matched to a gene. The CDR3 is CASSLDLKAGGSGYTF. CDR3 DNA sequence: TGTGCCAGCAGCTTAGATCTCAAGGCAGGGGGCTCTGGCTACACCTTC.

The chain couples TRBV15 to TRBJ2-2, with 7 bases fitting TRBD1. The ends lost 8 bases at V and 6 bases at J; junction bases unmatched: 9. CDR3 length: 14 residues. Germline V CDR1 and CDR2: LNHNV, YYDKDF (reference sequence). CDR3 DNA sequence: TGTGCCACCGCTTCGACAGGGTGGGCCGGGGAGCTGTTTTTT. As protein: CATASTGWAGELFF.

The chain combines TRBV15 with TRBJ2-3; perhaps TRBD1 as D (5 bases). Trimming cost V 0 bases and J 4 bases, with 20 bases left between them. This CDR3 has 18 amino acids. Germline V lookup: CDR1 LNHNV, CDR2 YYDKDF (reference sequence). The CDR3 loop is CATSRESNPGLFADTQYF. The CDR3 DNA reads as TGTGCCACCAGCAGAGAGAGTAACCCAGGGTTGTTTGCAGATACGCAGTATTTT.

This clone was detected a few times. This chain uses TRBV11-2 with TRBJ2-7, with D possibly TRBD1 on 6 matching bases. The CDR3 contains 19 residues. V was cut by 0 bases and J by 3 bases, with 24 bases left in between. CDR1 is SGHAT and CDR2 is FQNNGV in the germline V gene. For the CDR3, the DNA is TGTGCCAGCAGCTTAGATACCTCCGGGACATTTCTAGAAGGCTACGAGCAGTACTTC. Translated: CASSLDTSGTFLEGYEQYF. The full variable domain, in which reference TRBV11-2 and TRBJ2-7 provide the parts outside the CDR3, is EAGVAQSPRYKIIEKRQSVAFWCNPISGHATLYWYQQILGQGPKLLIQFQNNGVVDDSQLPKDRFSAERLKGVDSTLKIQPAKLEDSAVYLCASSLDTSGTFLEGYEQYFGPGTRLTVT.